Presented here are 32 T cell receptor beta chains from one specimen sequenced in a study of Ad26.COV2.S vaccination and SARS-CoV-2 variants. This table comes from immunoSEQ multiplex PCR, and its TCRdb copy is limited to in-frame clones, with some not included. The table records roughly 300,000 clones, 75% to 90% of them present only once. Specified treatment: about 20 received Ad26.COV2.S at low or high dose, single or two shots; 5 received placebo; per-sample allocation not given. The investigators took samples on day 63 after the first vaccine or placebo injection. The starting material was peripheral blood, obtained in a trial of Ad26.COV2.S vaccine versus placebo. Receptors were obtained from a person aged 18-65 years who received the Ad26.COV2.S COVID-19 vaccine or a placebo.

V and J are TRBV10-3 and TRBJ2-5, with 11 bases aligning to TRBD2. The length of the CDR3 is 17 residues. Germline V lookup: CDR1 ENHRY, CDR2 SYGVKD. Losses at the gene ends were 0 bases for V and 5 bases for J; bases not matched to a gene: 8. The CDR3, as DNA: TGTGCCATCAGTGAGTCGTTTAGTAGCGGGGGGGTTGAGACCCAGTACTTC. Its protein product is CAISESFSSGGVETQYF.

This rearrangement joins TRBV28 to TRBJ2-5; 12 bases line up with TRBD1. The CDR3 is 18 residues long. Germline lookup yields CDR1 MDHEN and CDR2 SYDVKM. V was clipped by 5 bases and J by 5 bases; unmatched bases: 15. The DNA for the CDR3 is TGTGCCAGCAGTCGGGACAGGGGGCTTCTACGGGAGCGGGAGACCCAGTACTTC. It is translated as CASSRDRGLLRERETQYF.

The rearrangement joins TRBV13 to TRBJ1-3; D unresolved. CDR1 PRHDT and CDR2 FYEKMQ come from the germline V gene (reference sequence). V lost 0 bases, J lost 0 bases, and 6 bases lay in between. The CDR3 is made up of 15 amino acids. The chain's CDR3 is CASSLGQSSGNTIYF. The DNA of the CDR3 is TGTGCCAGCAGCTTAGGACAGAGCTCTGGAAACACCATATATTTT.

Points on this clone: The sample holds other DNA sequences that translate to the same CDR3. J is TRBJ2-1 and V is TRBV5-1; D remains unclear. The V gene lost 0 bases and the J gene lost 5 bases, with 3 bases spanning the gap. This CDR3 has 12 residues. Germline CDR1 reads SGHRS; CDR2 reads YFSETQ. This CDR3 reads CASSLVNNEQFF. The CDR3 nucleotides are TGCGCCAGCAGCTTGGTTAACAATGAGCAGTTCTTC.

The chain is built from TRBV28 and TRBJ2-7; D is ambiguous. Trimming stripped 6 bases from V and 6 bases from J, with 12 bases between. Germline V lookup: CDR1 MDHEN, CDR2 SYDVKM. The CDR3 has 12 amino acids. DNA of the CDR3: TGTGCCAGCAGACCCGCTTTGCGCGAGCAGTACTTC. Protein sequence: CASRPALREQYF. The whole variable domain, filled in from reference TRBV28 and TRBJ2-7, reads DVKVTQSSRYLVKRTGEKVFLECVQDMDHENMFWYRQDPGLGLRLIYFSYDVKMKEKGDIPEGYSVSREKKERFSLILESASTNQTSMYLCASRPALREQYFGPGTRLTVT.

The chain recombines TRBV6-2 or TRBV6-3 with TRBJ2-7; 10 positions agree with TRBD2. The germline CDR1 and CDR2 sequences are MNHEY and SVGEGT. CDR3 length: 15 amino acids. V lost 7 bases, J lost 5 bases, and 11 bases stayed unmatched. In DNA form, the CDR3 reads TGTGCCAGCACCCCTCCGGGACTAGCGCAAAACGAGCAGTACTTC. Translation gives CASTPPGLAQNEQYF.

This clone was detected only once. Other DNA sequences of this sample code for an identical CDR3. The CDR3 DNA is TGTGCCAGCAGAGGGGGGTCCTACAATGAGCAGTTCTTC. This gives the protein CASRGGSYNEQFF. The genes are TRBV28 and TRBJ2-1, with D perhaps matching TRBD1 or TRBD2 (6 bases each). This CDR3 contains 13 residues. CDR1 is MDHEN, CDR2 SYDVKM, per germline. Trimming stripped 6 bases from V and 1 base from J, with 7 bases between.

The chain uses TRBV12-3 or TRBV12-4 and TRBJ1-3, with unresolved D. The CDR3 covers 13 residues. V was cut by 1 base and J by 0 bases, with 1 base left in between. CDR3 DNA sequence: TGTGCCAGCAGTTTAGACTCTGGAAACACCATATATTTT. Amino acid sequence: CASSLDSGNTIYF.

V is TRBV19 and J is TRBJ1-1, with 8 nucleotides matching TRBD1. CDR3 length equals 15 residues. CDR1 LNHDA and CDR2 SQIVND come from the germline V gene (reference sequence). V lost 3 bases to trimming and J lost 5 bases; unmatched junction nucleotides: 8. CDR3 amino acids: CASSIAPGGRTEAFF. DNA of the CDR3: TGTGCCAGTAGTATCGCGCCAGGGGGCAGGACTGAAGCTTTCTTT. The complete variable domain, with remaining parts taken from reference TRBV19 and TRBJ1-1, reads DGGITQSPKYLFRKEGQNVTLSCEQNLNHDAMYWYRQDPGQGLRLIYYSQIVNDFQKGDIAEGYSVSREKKESFPLTVTSAQKNPTAFYLCASSIAPGGRTEAFFGQGTRLTVV.

The J gene is TRBJ1-5, the V gene TRBV27; D is unresolved. The CDR3 loop spans 14 amino acids. V was pared by 0 bases and J by 7 bases, with 10 bases between. The V gene's germline CDR1 is MNHEY and CDR2 SMNVEV (reference sequence). Here the CDR3 reads CASSLSGSLQPQHF. CDR3 bases: TGTGCCAGCAGTTTATCAGGGTCCCTGCAGCCCCAGCATTTT.

The CDR3 sequence is CASSLLAGVLTDTQYF. The CDR3 nucleotides are TGTGCCAGCAGCTTGCTAGCGGGAGTCCTTACAGATACGCAGTATTTT. This rearrangement joins TRBV5-6 to TRBJ2-3, with 10 nucleotides matching TRBD2. Germline CDR1 SGHDT, CDR2 YYEEEE. This CDR3 region has 16 residues. V lost 1 base to trimming and J lost 3 bases; unmatched junction nucleotides: 5.

The chain recombines TRBV5-8 with TRBJ1-1; D is ambiguous. V lost 0 bases and J lost 6, with 15 bases in between. The CDR3 is made up of 15 amino acids. CDR1 is SGHTS, CDR2 YDEGEE, per germline. The CDR3 nucleotides read TGTGCCAGCAGCTTGGATGGTGTAGTCTTAGCTGAAGCTTTCTTT. Protein: CASSLDGVVLAEAFF.

The chain links TRBV9 to TRBJ1-3; no definite D call. This CDR3 region has 14 residues. V lost 2 bases and J lost 0, with 6 bases in between. Germline V lookup: CDR1 SGDLS, CDR2 YYNGEE. The CDR3 is CASSVEYSGNTIYF. In DNA form, the CDR3 reads TGTGCCAGCAGCGTTGAATACTCTGGAAACACCATATATTTT.

The rearrangement uses TRBV11-3 and TRBJ1-6; D remains ambiguous. The CDR3 runs to 14 residues. Trimming took 1 base from V and 7 from J, leaving 8 bases between them. CDR1 is SGHNT, CDR2 YENEEA, per germline. The CDR3 bases are TGTGCCAGCAGCTTAGCCAAAAAGAATTCACCCCTCCACTTT. Protein sequence: CASSLAKKNSPLHF.

This chain connects TRBV9 to TRBJ2-7, with TRBD2 matching over 7 bases. J gave up 4 bases and V 3 bases, and 1 base lay outside the gene matches. Germline CDR1 reads SGDLS; CDR2 reads YYNGEE. The CDR3 is 12 residues long. The CDR3 coding sequence is TGTGCCAGCAGCGGGGAGGGGTACGAGCAGTACTTC. Translated: CASSGEGYEQYF.

This chain joins TRBV21-1 and TRBJ1-5. TRBV21-1 is flagged as a pseudogene. There are 16 residues in the CDR3. The CDR3 loop reads CASTSLSRGSNQPQHF. CDR3 nucleotides: TGTGCCAGCACCTCATTAAGCCGAGGAAGCAATCAGCCCCAGCATTTT.

The CDR3: CASSTQEGYTF. DNA for the CDR3: TGTGCCAGCAGCACCCAAGAGGGCTACACCTTC. The chain joins TRBV9 to TRBJ1-2; D gene uncertain. V was cut by 4 bases and J by 8 bases, with 9 bases left in between. The CDR3 spans 11 residues. From germline, CDR1 is SGDLS and CDR2 YYNGEE. The complete variable domain, with remaining parts taken from reference TRBV9 and TRBJ1-2, reads DSGVTQTPKHLITATGQRVTLRCSPRSGDLSVYWYQQSLDQGLQFLIQYYNGEERAKGNILERFSAQQFPDLHSELNLSSLELGDSALYFCASSTQEGYTFGSGTRLTVV.

The chain links TRBV5-5 to TRBJ2-1; D not certain. The CDR3 has 15 amino acids. With 0 bases removed from V and 4 bases from J, the gap between germline ends came to 11 bases. Germline CDR1 reads SGHKS; CDR2 reads YYEKEE (reference sequence). The chain's CDR3 is CASSLGLGEYNEQFF. The CDR3 coding sequence is TGTGCCAGCAGCTTGGGGCTTGGGGAATACAATGAGCAGTTCTTC. The full variable domain, with the rest looked up from reference TRBV5-5 and TRBJ2-1, is DAGVTQSPTHLIKTRGQQVTLRCSPISGHKSVSWYQQVLGQGPQFIFQYYEKEERGRGNFPDRFSARQFPNYSSELNVNALLLGDSALYLCASSLGLGEYNEQFFGPGTRLTVL.

The chain uses TRBV29-1 and TRBJ1-1; D is ambiguous. V was cut by 6 bases and J by 6 bases, with 14 bases left in between. The CDR3 is made up of 12 amino acids. Germline V gene data show CDR1 as SQVTM and CDR2 as ANQGSEA. CDR3 coding DNA: TGCAGCGTAGCCCCGGGAGGCGCTGAAGCTTTCTTT. This codes for CSVAPGGAEAFF. Full variable domain (missing parts from reference TRBV29-1 and TRBJ1-1): SAVISQKPSRDICQRGTSLTIQCQVDSQVTMMFWYRQQPGQSLTLIATANQGSEATYESGFVIDKFPISRPNLTFSTLTVSNMSPEDSSIYLCSVAPGGAEAFFGQGTRLTVV.

V and J are TRBV7-9 and TRBJ2-3, with 13 bases lining up with TRBD2. The CDR3 has 16 amino acids. CDR1 is SEHNR and CDR2 is FQNEAQ in the germline V gene (reference sequence). The V gene end was trimmed by 4 bases and the J gene end by 2 bases; junction bases not matched to a gene: 3. CDR3 loop: CASSWGLAGLTDTQYF. In DNA form, the CDR3 reads TGTGCCAGCAGCTGGGGACTAGCGGGACTCACAGATACGCAGTATTTT.

The gene calls are TRBV6-2 or TRBV6-3 and TRBJ2-7, with 7 bases lining up with TRBD1. This CDR3 is 14 amino acids long. V trimming: 4 bases; J trimming: 1 base; junction bases outside the gene matches: 4. Per germline, CDR1 MNHEY and CDR2 SVGEGT. CDR3 amino acids: CASSLGQLSYEQYF. Here the CDR3 DNA reads TGTGCCAGCAGTTTGGGACAGCTATCCTACGAGCAGTACTTC.

A few counts support this clone. CDR3 residues: CASRGVREQYF. CDR3 DNA: TGTGCCAGCCGGGGGGTCCGGGAGCAGTACTTC. The chain is built from TRBV28 and TRBJ2-7; 7 bases fit TRBD2. J gave up 7 bases and V 8 bases, and 5 bases lay outside the gene matches. The CDR3 runs 11 residues. Germline V gene data show CDR1 as MDHEN and CDR2 as SYDVKM.

The chain links TRBV3-1 (or the pseudogene TRBV3-2) to TRBJ2-5; D may be TRBD1 (5 bases). Germline V gene sequence: CDR1 LGHDT, CDR2 YNNKEL (reference sequence). The CDR3 loop spans 14 amino acids. V gave up 3 bases and J gave up 2 bases, with 10 bases separating them. CDR3 sequence (DNA): TGTGCCAGCAGCCAGGTAGCAGGGCAAGAGACCCAGTACTTC. Translation gives CASSQVAGQETQYF.

On this clone: This sample also contains other DNA sequences that code for the same CDR3. The chain has TRBV12-3 or TRBV12-4 and TRBJ2-7; D gene ambiguous. V gave up 4 bases and J gave up 0 bases, with 1 base separating them. The CDR3 sequence is 11 residues long. As DNA, the CDR3 is TGTGCCAGCAGTTACTCCTACGAGCAGTACTTC. It is translated as CASSYSYEQYF.

This clone has just one count. This chain joins TRBV6-2 or TRBV6-3 and TRBJ2-1, with D possibly called TRBD1 or TRBD2 (5 bases each). The V end lost 2 bases, the J end lost 6 bases, and 14 bases lay between the germline ends. The V gene's germline CDR1 is MNHEY and CDR2 SVGEGT. CDR3 length: 15 amino acids. The CDR3, as DNA: TGTGCCAGCAGTTACGGCAGAGGGGCTACCAATGAGCAGTTCTTC. It encodes CASSYGRGATNEQFF.

This clone was seen a few times. V usage is TRBV25-1 and J usage is TRBJ1-4; D perhaps matches TRBD1 (6 bases). Germline lookup yields CDR1 MGHDK and CDR2 SYGVNS. The CDR3 loop spans 16 amino acids. Trimming took off 3 bases at V and 2 bases at J, with 13 bases between the two ends. The CDR3 sequence: CASSDSGAQTNEKLFF. The CDR3 nucleotides are TGTGCCAGCAGTGACTCGGGGGCTCAGACTAATGAAAAACTGTTTTTT.

This chain uses TRBV5-1 with TRBJ1-2; TRBD1 agrees at 10 bases. The CDR3 loop spans 15 amino acids. Germline V gives CDR1 SGHRS, CDR2 YFSETQ. J was trimmed by 4 bases and V by 0 bases; bases with no gene match: 3. This CDR3 reads CASSLGTGGTYGYTF. The CDR3 DNA is TGCGCCAGCAGCTTGGGGACAGGGGGTACCTATGGCTACACCTTC.

The genes are TRBV18 and TRBJ2-7, with D unresolved. The CDR3 is 14 amino acids. Trimming shortened V by 3 bases and J by 1 base, and 10 bases separated the two germline ends. Per the germline V gene, CDR1 is KGHSH and CDR2 is LQKENI. The CDR3 here is CASSPVATSYEQYF. CDR3 bases: TGTGCCAGCTCACCGGTTGCCACTTCCTACGAGCAGTACTTC.

This clone was found a few times. V usage is TRBV7-9 and J usage is TRBJ2-7; no clear D gene. The CDR3 sequence is 12 residues long. Trimming pared 1 base from V and 6 bases from J, leaving 7 bases between. Per the germline V gene, CDR1 is SEHNR and CDR2 is FQNEAQ (reference sequence). The CDR3 region is CASSLEVGEQYF. The CDR3 DNA follows: TGTGCCAGCAGCTTAGAGGTGGGCGAGCAGTACTTC.

The genes are TRBV5-1 and TRBJ2-3, with 7 bases that match TRBD2. There are 20 residues in the CDR3. The V gene end was trimmed by 1 base and the J gene end by 0 bases; junction bases not matched to a gene: 17. Germline loops: CDR1 SGHRS, CDR2 YFSETQ. CDR3 in DNA: TGCGCCAGCAGCTTGACCTCCTCTAGCGGACTATCCCTTAGCACAGATACGCAGTATTTT. Translated: CASSLTSSSGLSLSTDTQYF.

The V and J genes are TRBV5-1 and TRBJ2-6; maybe TRBD1 (6 bases). V was trimmed by 0 bases and J by 2 bases, leaving 12 bases between them. Germline V gene data show CDR1 as SGHRS and CDR2 as YFSETQ. The CDR3 loop spans 17 amino acids. DNA of the CDR3: TGCGCCAGCAGCTTGGATACAGGGCTGACTGGGGCCAACGTCCTGACTTTC. Encoded protein: CASSLDTGLTGANVLTF.

This chain joins TRBV2 and TRBJ1-2; maybe TRBD1 (5 bases). Germline lookup yields CDR1 SNHLY and CDR2 FYNNEI. The CDR3 sequence is 14 residues long. With 8 bases removed from V and 2 bases from J, the gap between germline ends came to 15 bases. The CDR3 DNA reads as TGTGCCAGCCGGGCACCCGGGGGGAACTATGGCTACACCTTC. Residues: CASRAPGGNYGYTF.